This T cell receptor (beta chain) comes out of a study of human T cells and chemical hapten exposure. TCRdb re-derived calls from the RACE reads in MiXCR, one entry per CDR3 protein. The table has 30,000 or so distinct CDR3 sequences, 4.5% to 7.5% seen once. This CDR3 contains 13 residues. V lost 1 base and J lost 10, with 10 bases in between. Findings of the study overall: Donor immune responses may differ from healthy people's, since all donors had alopecia.

This clonotype was recorded at least ten times. Its antigen remains unidentified. Time point in this sample: patch test 3, about 24 weeks after DPC sensitization. The treatment: therapeutic diphenylcyclopropenone sensitization with weekly scalp DPC. V gene TRBV12-3 or TRBV12-4 combines with J gene TRBJ1-4; D is unclear. This sample comprised whole blood, obtained in connection with sensitization to the hapten diphenylcyclopropenone (DPC). The source is a young man with alopecia areata. Some clones in this sample may be carry-over from other donors' samples. The CDR3 is CASSLGPARKLFF. The CDR3 DNA reads as TGTGCCAGCAGTTTAGGCCCTGCGCGAAAACTGTTTTTT.